Each of the 5 T cell receptor beta chains below was sequenced from the same sample in a study of T cells in Graves' hyperthyroidism and ophthalmopathy. The source material, RNA transcripts, was used to amplify TCR beta CDR3 regions. Initially, a first-round RT-PCR of the TCR CDR3 employed the HTBI primer set. TCRdb re-called the multiplex PCR reads through MiXCR, storing one row per CDR3 protein. The table has around 300,000 distinct CDR3 sequences, approximately 15% seen once. The sample comprised blood. These receptors originate from a woman aged 25-40 years with Graves' hyperthyroidism.

The chain joins TRBV4-2 to TRBJ2-1; D ambiguous. Trimming removed 4 bases from V and 8 bases from J, with 9 bases in between. The CDR3 length is 12 residues. Germline assignment: CDR1 LGHNA and CDR2 YNFKEQ. The DNA of the CDR3 is TGTGCCAGCAGCCCCTGGGGTGATGAGCAGTTCTTC. Amino acids: CASSPWGDEQFF.

Written as DNA, the CDR3 is TGCAGTGCTAGAGAACCCACAGGGTACTACGAGCAGTACTTC. Translating it yields CSAREPTGYYEQYF. The gene calls are TRBV20-1 and TRBJ2-7, with D maybe TRBD1 (6 bases). In germline, CDR1 is DFQATT, CDR2 SNEGSKA (reference sequence). This CDR3 contains 14 residues. V was trimmed by 0 bases and J by 3 bases, leaving 12 bases between them.

This clonotype came up many times. The CDR3 protein is CASSQDEVKQFF. CDR3 DNA sequence: TGTGCCAGCAGCCAAGACGAGGTGAAGCAGTTCTTC. The J gene is TRBJ2-1, the V gene TRBV3-1; D uncertain. Trimming removed 0 bases from V and 11 bases from J, with 8 bases in between. The CDR3 is made up of 12 amino acids. The germline V gene has CDR1 LGHDT and CDR2 YNNKEL (reference sequence).

CDR3 sequence (DNA): TGTGCCAGCAGCGTAGGTGTGGGCGGCTACACCTTC. This sequence encodes CASSVGVGGYTF. The V gene is TRBV9, the J gene TRBJ1-2, with D unresolved. V was cut by 0 bases and J by 8 bases, with 8 bases left in between. From germline, CDR1 is SGDLS and CDR2 YYNGEE. The CDR3 is 12 amino acids.

This clonotype appeared many times. The gene calls are TRBV7-2 and TRBJ1-5, with unresolved D. Germline V gene data show CDR1 as SGHTA and CDR2 as FQGNSA. This CDR3 is built from 13 residues. V lost 6 bases and J 0 bases, leaving 6 bases between the germline ends. The CDR3 sequence is CASRITSNQPQHF. The CDR3 region has the DNA TGTGCCAGCAGGATAACTAGCAATCAGCCCCAGCATTTT.